This passage covers 22 T cell receptor beta chains from one sample sequenced in a study of blood T cells in healthy people across ages. For the second PCR, which ran for 7 to 11 cycles, a sample-barcoded 5' primer and a J-beta primer mix were used. A single record per CDR3 protein comes from TCRdb applying MiXCR to the 5' RACE reads. The sample holds about 1.6 million distinct CDR3 sequences, 30% to 40% seen once. Sequenced input: blood. All receptors derive from a woman younger than 45 in good health.

The table lists this clonotype with a few counts. This rearrangement joins TRBV11-2 to TRBJ2-7, with a possible D match to TRBD2 (6 bases). The CDR3 runs 16 residues. CDR1 and CDR2 from the germline V gene are SGHAT and FQNNGV. Trimming pared 1 base from V and 2 bases from J, leaving 15 bases between. CDR3 in DNA: TGTGCCAGCAGCTTAGTTGAGGGAGGTGGCCCCTACGAGCAGTACTTC. Its translation: CASSLVEGGGPYEQYF.

About this clonotype itself: The junction departs from the called germline gene at one end, perhaps through a read error. The rearrangement links TRBV5-1 to TRBJ2-5; 11 bases line up with TRBD2. The CDR3 contains 16 residues. Germline values: CDR1 SGHRS, CDR2 YFSETQ. The CDR3 nucleotides are TGCACCAGCCGACGCCTAGCGGGGGGCATCCAAGAGACCCAGTACTTC. Translating it yields CTSRRLAGGIQETQYF.

This clonotype was found a few times. This chain connects TRBV20-1 to TRBJ2-7; 7 bases align to TRBD1. The germline V gene encodes CDR1 DFQATT and CDR2 SNEGSKA (reference sequence). V lost 1 base and J lost 2; bases outside the gene matches: 5. The CDR3 is 14 residues long. CDR3 region: CSARGGTAPYEQYF. The CDR3, as DNA: TGCAGTGCTAGAGGGGGGACAGCTCCCTACGAGCAGTACTTC.

This sequence joins TRBV20-1 and TRBJ2-5, with a possible D match to TRBD2 (5 bases). The CDR3 is 17 amino acids. The germline CDR1 and CDR2 sequences are DFQATT and SNEGSKA (reference sequence). V was clipped by 0 bases and J by 1 base, with 18 bases between them. CDR3 bases: TGCAGTGCTAGAGATGCCGAGGGCGGAGAGATCCAAGAGACCCAGTACTTC. Translation gives CSARDAEGGEIQETQYF.

The chain is built from TRBV20-1 and TRBJ1-5; no clear D. CDR3 length: 13 amino acids. The V gene's germline CDR1 is DFQATT and CDR2 SNEGSKA (reference sequence). V was pared by 7 bases and J by 6 bases, with 16 bases between. The CDR3 loop reads CSVKPPTGQPQHF. CDR3 bases: TGCAGTGTCAAGCCACCGACCGGTCAGCCCCAGCATTTT.

This clonotype was observed a handful of times. The V and J genes are TRBV21-1 and TRBJ2-5; TRBD1, as called in the table, went unchecked against the DNA. TRBV21-1 is a known pseudogene. This CDR3 spans 14 amino acids. CDR3: CASSKVSRGETQYF. The CDR3 nucleotides are TGTGCCAGCAGCAAAGTATCCCGAGGGGAGACCCAGTACTTC.

The chain uses TRBV6-1 and TRBJ2-7; 10 nucleotides line up with TRBD1. The germline V gene has CDR1 MNHNS and CDR2 SASEGT. The CDR3 has 15 amino acids. After removal of 3 bases from V and 1 base from J, the junction contained 3 bases not matched to a gene. CDR3 in DNA: TGTGCCAGCAGTGATGGGACAGGGGCTTCCTACGAGCAGTACTTC. Translating gives CASSDGTGASYEQYF.

The rearrangement uses TRBV12-3 or TRBV12-4 and TRBJ1-6, with TRBD1 as a possible D gene (6 bases). The V end was cut by 6 bases, the J end by 9 bases, with 21 bases between. The CDR3 loop spans 16 amino acids. The CDR3, as DNA: TGTGCCAGCAGCCAAGGGGGAACCCTCCTAGGTTCACCCCTCCACTTT. Its translation: CASSQGGTLLGSPLHF.

At least ten counts were recorded for this clonotype. This chain links TRBV3-1 with TRBJ2-3; tentatively, D is TRBD2 (5 bases). Germline-derived CDR1 and CDR2 are LGHDT and YNNKEL (reference sequence). The CDR3 spans 13 residues. In DNA, the CDR3 is TGTGCTACGAGTGGGAGACTCACAGATACGCAGTATTTT. This encodes CATSGRLTDTQYF.

This clonotype was seen a handful of times. A much larger clone lies a single base off, so this may be a read error. The chain combines TRBV21-1 with TRBJ1-2. TRBV21-1 is marked as a pseudogene. The CDR3 consists of 11 residues. This CDR3 reads CASTYNYGYTF. The CDR3 region has the DNA TGTGCCAGCACCTACAACTATGGCTACACCTTC.

This rearrangement joins TRBV6-5 to TRBJ2-5; D possibly uses TRBD1 or TRBD2 (6 bases each). In germline, CDR1 is MNHEY, CDR2 SVGAGI. The V end lost 6 bases, the J end lost 0 bases, and 14 bases lay between the germline ends. This CDR3 is 15 amino acids long. CDR3 amino acids: CASSKGGHNQETQYF. CDR3 bases: TGTGCCAGCAGCAAGGGGGGACACAACCAAGAGACCCAGTACTTC.

About this clonotype: A read error may account for a junction end that differs from germline. The V and J genes are TRBV28 and TRBJ2-7; perhaps TRBD2 as D (5 bases). Germline V gene data show CDR1 as MDHEN and CDR2 as SYDVKM. The CDR3 contains 13 residues. CDR3 sequence reads: CANSLLEAYEQYF. In DNA form, the CDR3 reads TGTGCCAACAGTTTATTGGAGGCCTACGAGCAGTACTTC. Complete variable domain (other parts from reference TRBV28 and TRBJ2-7): DVKVTQSSRYLVKRTGEKVFLECVQDMDHENMFWYRQDPGLGLRLIYFSYDVKMKEKGDIPEGYSVSREKKERFSLILESASTNQTSMYLCANSLLEAYEQYFGPGTRLTVT.

V gene TRBV5-8 combines with J gene TRBJ2-7; 7 nucleotides match TRBD2. This CDR3 has 16 residues. Germline trimming cut 4 bases from V and 3 bases from J; bases unmatched to any gene: 13. The germline gives CDR1 SGHTS, CDR2 YDEGEE. The CDR3 region is CASSPRGGRGDYEQYF. The CDR3 DNA follows: TGTGCCAGCAGCCCGCGCGGGGGAAGGGGAGACTACGAGCAGTACTTC.

The table lists this clonotype with a count of one. CDR3 nucleotide sequence: TGTGCCAGCCGGACCGGAGGGGCGGGTGAAGCTTTCTTT. This gives the protein CASRTGGAGEAFF. The chain recombines TRBV28 with TRBJ1-1; TRBD1 might be the D (5 bases). Germline V CDR1 and CDR2: MDHEN, SYDVKM. The CDR3 totals 13 residues. V lost 8 bases, J lost 7 bases, and 17 bases lay in between.

The chain is built from TRBV5-1 and TRBJ1-1; TRBD1 agrees at 11 bases. After removal of 4 bases from V and 6 bases from J, the junction contained 8 bases not matched to a gene. This CDR3 spans 15 amino acids. Germline V lookup: CDR1 SGHRS, CDR2 YFSETQ. This CDR3 is CASSELSGQGAEAFF. The CDR3 region has the DNA TGCGCCAGCAGCGAATTATCGGGACAGGGGGCTGAAGCTTTCTTT.

A few counts support this clonotype. The chain carries TRBV6-5 and TRBJ2-5; no reliable D call. Per germline, CDR1 MNHEY and CDR2 SVGAGI. Trimming took 0 bases from V and 0 from J, leaving 8 bases between them. The CDR3 length is 15 residues. The CDR3 DNA is TGTGCCAGCAGTTACTCTAGGCCGTACCAAGAGACCCAGTACTTC. Amino acid sequence: CASSYSRPYQETQYF.

The chain recombines TRBV6-5 with TRBJ2-3, with 8 bases identical to TRBD1. The CDR3 has 17 amino acids. V shed 3 bases and J 4 bases; nucleotides not matched to a gene: 12. The germline V gene encodes CDR1 MNHEY and CDR2 SVGAGI. The CDR3 is CASSYTRGLGHADTQYF. Written as DNA, the CDR3 is TGTGCCAGCAGTTATACCAGGGGGCTTGGTCACGCAGATACGCAGTATTTT.

This clonotype was observed a few times. The chain couples TRBV9 to TRBJ2-7; TRBD1 matches 12 bases. Germline CDR1 and CDR2: SGDLS and YYNGEE. CDR3 length: 16 residues. Trimming cost V 0 bases and J 6 bases; bases outside gene matches: 7. This CDR3 reads CASSVATGTGGSEQYF. The DNA of the CDR3 is TGTGCCAGCAGCGTAGCCACCGGGACAGGGGGCTCCGAGCAGTACTTC.

A few counts support this clonotype. The chain uses TRBV7-6 and TRBJ2-7; TRBD1 might be the D (6 bases). The CDR3 has 12 amino acids. Trimming left V 11 bases short and J 6 bases short, with 17 bases between. Germline V gives CDR1 SGHVS, CDR2 FNYEAQ. CDR3 residues: CAARGGPSEQYF. CDR3 DNA: TGTGCCGCCCGTGGGGGCCCGTCCGAGCAGTACTTC.

Remarks on this clonotype: Its ends do not fully match the called genes, so a read error is possible. This sequence joins TRBV7-9 and TRBJ1-2, with D perhaps TRBD1 (5 bases). Germline V gives CDR1 SEHNR, CDR2 FQNEAQ (reference sequence). The CDR3 has 15 amino acids. The CDR3 spells CASSLNRDGIYGHTF. CDR3 DNA: TGTGCCAGCAGCTTAAATCGGGACGGGATCTATGGCCACACCTTC.

The J gene is TRBJ1-1, the V gene TRBV10-3, with unresolved D. The CDR3 spans 13 residues. Germline V gene data show CDR1 as ENHRY and CDR2 as SYGVKD. The V end was cut by 6 bases, the J end by 8 bases, with 16 bases between. CDR3 sequence (DNA): TGTGCCATCAGAGATGAGTGGAGCCGCGAAGCTTTCTTT. Translated: CAIRDEWSREAFF.

This clonotype came up a few times. This sequence joins TRBV20-1 and TRBJ2-7; 11 bases agree with TRBD2. The CDR3 is 14 amino acids. Per germline, CDR1 DFQATT and CDR2 SNEGSKA (reference sequence). With 6 bases clipped from V and 3 bases from J, the junction kept 7 bases outside the gene matches. The CDR3 region is CSAIAGGLRYEQYF. CDR3 DNA: TGCAGTGCAATAGCGGGAGGGCTCCGCTACGAGCAGTACTTC.